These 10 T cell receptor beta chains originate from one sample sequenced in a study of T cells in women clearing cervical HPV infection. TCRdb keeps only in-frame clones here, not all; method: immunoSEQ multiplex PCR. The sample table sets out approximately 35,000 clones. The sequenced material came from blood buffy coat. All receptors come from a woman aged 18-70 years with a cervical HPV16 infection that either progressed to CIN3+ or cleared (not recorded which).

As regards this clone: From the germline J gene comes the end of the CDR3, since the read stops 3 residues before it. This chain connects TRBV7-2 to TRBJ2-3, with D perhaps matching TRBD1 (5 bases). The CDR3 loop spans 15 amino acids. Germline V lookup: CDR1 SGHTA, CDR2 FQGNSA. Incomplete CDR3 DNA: TGTGCCAGCAGCCCTAATGGGTGGGGCAGCGAGACG. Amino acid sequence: CASSPNGWGSET. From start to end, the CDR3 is CASSPNGWGSETQYF.

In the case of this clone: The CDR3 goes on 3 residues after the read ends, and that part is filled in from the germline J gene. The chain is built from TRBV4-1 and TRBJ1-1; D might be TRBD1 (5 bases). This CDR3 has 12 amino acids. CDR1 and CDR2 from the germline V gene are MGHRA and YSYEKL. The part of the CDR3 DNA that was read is TGCGCCAGCAGCCTATGGGGCGGATTG. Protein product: CASSLWGGL. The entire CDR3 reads CASSLWGGLAFF.

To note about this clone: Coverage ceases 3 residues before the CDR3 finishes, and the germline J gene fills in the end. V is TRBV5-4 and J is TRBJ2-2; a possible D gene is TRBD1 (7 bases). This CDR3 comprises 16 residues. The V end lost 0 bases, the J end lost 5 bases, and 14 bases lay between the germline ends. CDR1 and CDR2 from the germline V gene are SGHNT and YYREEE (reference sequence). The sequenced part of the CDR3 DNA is TGTGCCAGCAGCTTGGTCGCAGGGGGGTTGACCGGGGAG. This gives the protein CASSLVAGGLTGE. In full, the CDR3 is CASSLVAGGLTGELFF.

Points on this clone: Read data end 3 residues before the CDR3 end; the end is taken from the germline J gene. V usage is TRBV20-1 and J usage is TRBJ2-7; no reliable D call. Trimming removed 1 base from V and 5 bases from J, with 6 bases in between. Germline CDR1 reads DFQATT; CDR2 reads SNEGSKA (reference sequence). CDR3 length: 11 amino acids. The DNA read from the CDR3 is TGCAGTGCTAGAGTCCGCGACGAG. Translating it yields CSARVRDE. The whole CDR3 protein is CSARVRDEQYF.

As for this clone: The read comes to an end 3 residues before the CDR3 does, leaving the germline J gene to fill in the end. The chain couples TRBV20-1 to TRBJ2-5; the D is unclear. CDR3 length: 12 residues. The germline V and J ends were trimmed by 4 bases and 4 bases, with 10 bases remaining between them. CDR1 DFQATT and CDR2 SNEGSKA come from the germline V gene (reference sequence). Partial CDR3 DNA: TGCAGTGCTAAGGGCACTGCAGAGACC. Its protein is CSAKGTAET. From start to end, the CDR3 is CSAKGTAETQYF.

The sequenced CDR3 bases are TGTGCCTGGAAAGGGGGCCCGAACACCGGGGAG. This sequence encodes CAWKGGPNTGE. The CDR3 in its entirety is CAWKGGPNTGELFF. The chain uses TRBV30 and TRBJ2-2, with TRBD1 matching over 7 bases. The read falls 3 residues short of the CDR3 end, and the missing part is taken from the germline J gene. The germline V gene encodes CDR1 GTSNPN and CDR2 SVGIG (reference sequence). V lost 4 bases and J lost 0; bases outside the gene matches: 2. This CDR3 region has 14 residues.

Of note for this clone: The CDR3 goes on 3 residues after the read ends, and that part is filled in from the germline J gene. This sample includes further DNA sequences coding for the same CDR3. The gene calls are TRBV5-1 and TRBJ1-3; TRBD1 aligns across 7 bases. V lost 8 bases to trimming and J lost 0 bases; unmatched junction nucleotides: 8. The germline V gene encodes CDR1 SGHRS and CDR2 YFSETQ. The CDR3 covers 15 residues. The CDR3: CASCPDRLSGNTIYF. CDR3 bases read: TGCGCCAGTTGTCCGGACAGGCTCTCTGGAAACACC.

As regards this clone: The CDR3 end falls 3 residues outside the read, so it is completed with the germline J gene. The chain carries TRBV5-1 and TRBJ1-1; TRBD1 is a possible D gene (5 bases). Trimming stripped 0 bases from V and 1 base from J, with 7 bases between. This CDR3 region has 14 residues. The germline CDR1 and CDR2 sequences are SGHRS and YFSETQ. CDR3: CASSLAGQNTEAFF. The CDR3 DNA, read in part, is TGCGCCAGCAGCTTGGCCGGACAGAACACTGAA. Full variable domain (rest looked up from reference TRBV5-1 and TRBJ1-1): KAGVTQTPRYLIKTRGQQVTLSCSPISGHRSVSWYQQTPGQGLQFLFEYFSETQRNKGNFPGRFSGRQFSNSRSEMNVSTLELGDSALYLCASSLAGQNTEAFFGQGTRLTVV.

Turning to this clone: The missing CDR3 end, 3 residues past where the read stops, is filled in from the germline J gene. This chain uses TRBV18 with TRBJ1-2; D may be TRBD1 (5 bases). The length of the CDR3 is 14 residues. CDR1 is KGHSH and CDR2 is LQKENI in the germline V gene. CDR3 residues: CASSPGLSRNDYTF. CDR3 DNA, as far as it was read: TGTGCCAGCTCGCCGGGACTCTCTCGGAATGAC.

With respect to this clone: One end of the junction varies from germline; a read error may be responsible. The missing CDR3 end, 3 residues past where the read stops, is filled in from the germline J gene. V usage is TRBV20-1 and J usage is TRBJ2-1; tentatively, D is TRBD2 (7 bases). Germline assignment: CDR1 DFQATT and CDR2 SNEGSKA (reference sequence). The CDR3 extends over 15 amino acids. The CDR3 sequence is CSASWGGGSDNEQFF. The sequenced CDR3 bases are TGCAGTGCTAGTTGGGGCGGGGGCTCCGACAATGAG.